This T cell receptor (beta chain) was documented in a study of blood T cells in healthy people across ages. Study-level information: When template switching was applied, about one barcoded beta molecule was captured per two T cells. Study findings and constraints: It was held that diversity estimates obtained from one million T cells represented underestimates.

The CDR3 has 14 amino acids. Through a sample-barcoded 5' primer and a J-beta primer mix, a second PCR was run for about 6 to 12 cycles. Using its own MiXCR run on the 5' RACE reads, TCRdb lists one record per CDR3 protein. The sample holds roughly 2 million distinct CDR3 sequences, roughly 49% seen once. In its sample, this clonotype was seen a few times. Its matching antigen is unknown. Sample: blood. This chain joins TRBV12-3 or TRBV12-4 and TRBJ2-5; unclear D gene. The assigned J gene may be wrong: the sequence end matches TRBJ2-7 better. The clonotype was recovered from a woman aged 40-49 years in good health. The chain's CDR3 is CASSFHPHSGEQYF. CDR3 nucleotide sequence: TGTGCCAGCAGTTTTCACCCACACTCGGGCGAGCAGTACTTC.